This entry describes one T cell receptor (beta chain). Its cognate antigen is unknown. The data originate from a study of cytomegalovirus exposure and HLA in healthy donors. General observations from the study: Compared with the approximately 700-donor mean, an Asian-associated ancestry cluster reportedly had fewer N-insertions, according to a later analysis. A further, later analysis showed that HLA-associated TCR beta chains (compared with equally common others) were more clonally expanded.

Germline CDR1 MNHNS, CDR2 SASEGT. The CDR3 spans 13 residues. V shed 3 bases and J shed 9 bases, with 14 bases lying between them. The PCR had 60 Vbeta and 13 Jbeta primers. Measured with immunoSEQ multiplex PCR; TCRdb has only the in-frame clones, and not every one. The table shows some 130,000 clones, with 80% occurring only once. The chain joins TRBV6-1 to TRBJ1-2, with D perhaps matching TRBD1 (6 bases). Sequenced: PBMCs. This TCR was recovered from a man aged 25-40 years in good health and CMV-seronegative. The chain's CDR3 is CASSEVDRSSYTF. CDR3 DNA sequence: TGTGCCAGCAGTGAGGTGGACAGATCGAGCTACACCTTC.